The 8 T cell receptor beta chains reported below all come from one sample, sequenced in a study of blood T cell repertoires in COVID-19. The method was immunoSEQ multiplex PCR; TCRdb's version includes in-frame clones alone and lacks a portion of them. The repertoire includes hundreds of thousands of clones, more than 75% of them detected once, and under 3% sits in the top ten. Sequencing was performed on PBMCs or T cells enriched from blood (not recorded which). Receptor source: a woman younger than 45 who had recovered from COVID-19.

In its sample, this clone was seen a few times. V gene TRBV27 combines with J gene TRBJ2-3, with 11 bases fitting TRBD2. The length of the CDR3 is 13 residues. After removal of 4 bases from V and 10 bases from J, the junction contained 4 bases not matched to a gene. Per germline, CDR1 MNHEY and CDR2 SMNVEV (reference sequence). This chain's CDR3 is CASSSLAGASQYF. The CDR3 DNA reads TGTGCCAGCAGTTCACTAGCGGGAGCATCGCAGTATTTT.

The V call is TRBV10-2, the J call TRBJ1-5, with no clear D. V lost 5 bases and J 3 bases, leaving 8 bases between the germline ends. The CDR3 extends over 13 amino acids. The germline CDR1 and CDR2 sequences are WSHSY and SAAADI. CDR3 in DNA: TGCGCCAGCAGTTCAGAATACAATCAGCCCCAGCATTTT. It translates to CASSSEYNQPQHF.

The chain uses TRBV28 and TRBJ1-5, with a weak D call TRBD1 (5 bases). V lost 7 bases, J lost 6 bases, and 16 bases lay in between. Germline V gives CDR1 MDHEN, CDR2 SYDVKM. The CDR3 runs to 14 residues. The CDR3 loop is CASTPGGESQPQHF. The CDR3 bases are TGTGCCAGCACCCCTGGGGGGGAAAGTCAGCCCCAGCATTTT.

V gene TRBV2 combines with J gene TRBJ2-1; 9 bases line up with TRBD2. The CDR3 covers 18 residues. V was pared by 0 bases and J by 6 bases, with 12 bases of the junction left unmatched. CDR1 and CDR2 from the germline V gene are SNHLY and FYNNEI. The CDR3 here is CASSEALLAGTWGNEQFF. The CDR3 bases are TGTGCCAGCAGTGAAGCGCTCCTAGCGGGGACCTGGGGCAATGAGCAGTTCTTC.

DNA of the CDR3: TGCGCCAGCAGCTTTACGGGAGAAATCTACAATGAGCAGTTCTTC. Protein sequence: CASSFTGEIYNEQFF. The chain employs TRBV5-1 and TRBJ2-1; the D gene is possibly TRBD2 (6 bases). From germline, CDR1 is SGHRS and CDR2 YFSETQ. V lost 2 bases, J lost 3 bases, and 12 bases lay in between. This CDR3 comprises 15 residues.

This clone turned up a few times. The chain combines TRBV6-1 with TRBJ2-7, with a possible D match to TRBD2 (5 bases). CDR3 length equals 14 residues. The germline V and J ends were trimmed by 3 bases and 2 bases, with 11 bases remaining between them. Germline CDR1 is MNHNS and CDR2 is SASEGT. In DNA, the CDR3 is TGTGCCAGCAGTGAGGTGGGAGCTACCTACGAGCAGTACTTC. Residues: CASSEVGATYEQYF.

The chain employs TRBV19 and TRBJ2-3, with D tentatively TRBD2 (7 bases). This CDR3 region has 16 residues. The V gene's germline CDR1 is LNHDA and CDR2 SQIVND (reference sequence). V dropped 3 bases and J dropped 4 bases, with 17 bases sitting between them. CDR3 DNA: TGTGCCAGTAGTATGTCGAATGGGAGGGGGGCAGATACGCAGTATTTT. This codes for CASSMSNGRGADTQYF.

The CDR3 loop is CASSLAGQGGYNSPLHF. The CDR3 DNA sequence: TGCGCCAGCAGCTTGGCGGGACAGGGGGGATATAATTCACCCCTCCACTTT. This chain links TRBV5-1 with TRBJ1-6, with 11 positions matching TRBD1. V lost 0 bases to trimming and J lost 4 bases; unmatched junction nucleotides: 3. The CDR3 runs to 17 residues. Germline lookup yields CDR1 SGHRS and CDR2 YFSETQ. Full variable domain (remainder filled in from reference TRBV5-1 and TRBJ1-6): KAGVTQTPRYLIKTRGQQVTLSCSPISGHRSVSWYQQTPGQGLQFLFEYFSETQRNKGNFPGRFSGRQFSNSRSEMNVSTLELGDSALYLCASSLAGQGGYNSPLHFGNGTRLTVT.